The 15 T cell receptor beta chains below all came from one sample that was sequenced in a study of blood T cell repertoires in COVID-19. Clones were read by immunoSEQ multiplex PCR, and TCRdb kept only the in-frame ones, dropping some. The sample holds hundreds of thousands of clones, 65% to 90% seen once. Sequenced: peripheral blood. The receptor source for this set is a woman aged 55-70 years with COVID-19, enrolled during active disease.

The chain combines TRBV11-2 with TRBJ2-7; possibly TRBD2 for D (7 bases). Germline V gives CDR1 SGHAT, CDR2 FQNNGV. The CDR3 loop spans 16 amino acids. Trimming stripped 4 bases from V and 5 bases from J, with 21 bases between. Here the CDR3 reads CASSSKAAGARDEQYF. CDR3 nucleotide sequence: TGTGCCAGCAGCTCTAAGGCCGCGGGGGCAAGAGACGAGCAGTACTTC.

This clone was seen at least ten times. This chain uses TRBV4-2 with TRBJ2-7; TRBD2 matches 13 bases. V trimming: 4 bases; J trimming: 2 bases; junction bases outside the gene matches: 2. The germline V gene encodes CDR1 LGHNA and CDR2 YNFKEQ. The CDR3 runs to 15 residues. The CDR3 sequence: CASSPGLAGAYEQYF. For the CDR3, the DNA is TGTGCCAGCAGCCCCGGACTAGCGGGGGCCTACGAGCAGTACTTC.

The CDR3: CASSLFGGKSPLHF. CDR3 sequence (DNA): TGTGCCAGCAGCTTATTCGGGGGAAAATCACCCCTCCACTTT. V gene TRBV11-2 combines with J gene TRBJ1-6, with D possibly being TRBD1 (5 bases). The V and J ends lost 2 bases and 10 bases respectively, with 12 bases between them. CDR1 and CDR2 from the germline V gene are SGHAT and FQNNGV. The CDR3 consists of 14 residues. Supplemented by reference TRBV11-2 and TRBJ1-6, the full variable domain reads EAGVAQSPRYKIIEKRQSVAFWCNPISGHATLYWYQQILGQGPKLLIQFQNNGVVDDSQLPKDRFSAERLKGVDSTLKIQPAKLEDSAVYLCASSLFGGKSPLHFGNGTRLTVT.

The CDR3 nucleotides are TGTGCCAGCAGCGCTACGGGGTTCACTGAAGCTTTCTTT. Its protein is CASSATGFTEAFF. V and J are TRBV5-5 and TRBJ1-1; D remains unclear. Germline V gene data show CDR1 as SGHKS and CDR2 as YYEKEE (reference sequence). V was shortened by 4 bases and J by 4 bases, with 11 bases between the two germline ends. The CDR3 has 13 residues.

The chain has TRBV11-2 and TRBJ1-1; a weak D match, TRBD1 (5 bases). Trimming removed 5 bases from V and 3 bases from J, with 16 bases in between. Germline lookup yields CDR1 SGHAT and CDR2 FQNNGV. This CDR3 has 15 amino acids. Written as DNA, the CDR3 is TGTGCCAGCAGCGGGGGGGACGGGGCCTACACTGAAGCTTTCTTT. Its translation is CASSGGDGAYTEAFF.

The chain is built from TRBV5-6 and TRBJ2-1; no reliable D call. Trimming removed 0 bases at V and 7 bases at J, with 8 bases between. This CDR3 is built from 13 residues. Germline V gives CDR1 SGHDT, CDR2 YYEEEE. The CDR3 DNA sequence: TGTGCCAGCAGCTTGGGGGCCTGGAATGAGCAGTTCTTC. Translation gives CASSLGAWNEQFF.

V usage is TRBV10-3 and J usage is TRBJ1-1; 11 positions match TRBD1. J gave up 4 bases and V 6 bases, and 10 bases lay outside the gene matches. Germline V gives CDR1 ENHRY, CDR2 SYGVKD. The CDR3 extends over 16 amino acids. The CDR3 nucleotides read TGTGCCATCAGGGCTGGACAGGGGGCGGTCGGCACTGAAGCTTTCTTT. The encoded protein is CAIRAGQGAVGTEAFF.

For this clone: Other DNA variants within this sample encode the same CDR3. This chain uses TRBV5-1 with TRBJ1-3; 8 nucleotides align to TRBD1. Germline V gene lookup returns CDR1 SGHRS and CDR2 YFSETQ. The CDR3 runs 14 residues. Trimming at V came to 4 bases and at J to 4 bases, leaving 4 bases not matched to a gene. The CDR3 loop is CASSTGQGGNTIYF. DNA of the CDR3: TGCGCCAGCAGCACCGGACAGGGAGGAAACACCATATATTTT.

This clone was recorded only once. The rearrangement joins TRBV5-1 to TRBJ1-5, with 7 positions matching TRBD1. The CDR3 is 14 residues long. The germline V gene has CDR1 SGHRS and CDR2 YFSETQ. V was clipped by 4 bases and J by 6 bases; unmatched bases: 7. The CDR3 DNA follows: TGCGCCAGCAGCCCCGGACAGGAAGCTCAGCCCCAGCATTTT. Translated: CASSPGQEAQPQHF. The full variable domain, completed using reference TRBV5-1 and TRBJ1-5, is KAGVTQTPRYLIKTRGQQVTLSCSPISGHRSVSWYQQTPGQGLQFLFEYFSETQRNKGNFPGRFSGRQFSNSRSEMNVSTLELGDSALYLCASSPGQEAQPQHFGDGTRLSIL.

As DNA, the CDR3 is TGTGCCATCAGTGAGTCCGGGGGTGGACAGCCCCAGCATTTT. This gives the protein CAISESGGGQPQHF. The chain links TRBV10-3 to TRBJ1-5, with a possible D match to TRBD1 (5 bases). CDR1 is ENHRY, CDR2 SYGVKD, per germline. The CDR3 extends over 14 amino acids. V shed 0 bases and J shed 7 bases, with 10 bases lying between them.

V usage is TRBV27 and J usage is TRBJ1-2; D may be TRBD1 (6 bases). The CDR3 runs to 14 residues. Germline V lookup: CDR1 MNHEY, CDR2 SMNVEV (reference sequence). The V end was cut by 6 bases, the J end by 2 bases, with 13 bases between. CDR3 region: CASRLAGDNYGYTF. The CDR3 bases are TGTGCCAGCAGGCTGGCAGGGGACAACTATGGCTACACCTTC.

The V and J genes are TRBV18 and TRBJ2-3; 10 bases are a match to TRBD2. Germline V gene lookup returns CDR1 KGHSH and CDR2 LQKENI. The CDR3 extends over 16 amino acids. V lost 4 bases, J lost 6 bases, and 10 bases stayed unmatched. The CDR3: CASSQTGLAGDDTQYF. The DNA for the CDR3 is TGTGCCAGCTCACAAACCGGCCTAGCGGGGGACGATACGCAGTATTTT.

The V and J genes are TRBV9 and TRBJ1-2; 9 bases agree with TRBD1. This CDR3 has 12 amino acids. CDR1 and CDR2 (germline): SGDLS, YYNGEE. V shed 4 bases, J shed 7 bases, and the junction held 2 bases outside the gene matches. Written as DNA, the CDR3 is TGTGCCAGCAGCCGGGACAGGGTTGGCTACACCTTC. Protein sequence: CASSRDRVGYTF.

The chain couples TRBV6-5 to TRBJ1-1; 7 positions match TRBD1. CDR1 and CDR2 from the germline V gene are MNHEY and SVGAGI. Trimming removed 6 bases from V and 8 bases from J; junction bases left unmatched: 9. This CDR3 is 13 amino acids long. The chain's CDR3 is CASSPGGSSEAFF. Here the CDR3 DNA reads TGTGCCAGCAGCCCAGGGGGGTCCTCAGAAGCTTTCTTT.

Worth noting for this clone: In the same sample, other DNA sequences code for this CDR3. The V gene is TRBV6-5, the J gene TRBJ1-3; 9 nucleotides agree with TRBD1. Germline values: CDR1 MNHEY, CDR2 SVGAGI. This CDR3 spans 15 amino acids. J gave up 0 bases and V 6 bases, and 3 bases lay outside the gene matches. CDR3 bases: TGTGCCAGCAGAGGACAGGGGCGCTCTGGAAACACCATATATTTT. It yields the protein CASRGQGRSGNTIYF.